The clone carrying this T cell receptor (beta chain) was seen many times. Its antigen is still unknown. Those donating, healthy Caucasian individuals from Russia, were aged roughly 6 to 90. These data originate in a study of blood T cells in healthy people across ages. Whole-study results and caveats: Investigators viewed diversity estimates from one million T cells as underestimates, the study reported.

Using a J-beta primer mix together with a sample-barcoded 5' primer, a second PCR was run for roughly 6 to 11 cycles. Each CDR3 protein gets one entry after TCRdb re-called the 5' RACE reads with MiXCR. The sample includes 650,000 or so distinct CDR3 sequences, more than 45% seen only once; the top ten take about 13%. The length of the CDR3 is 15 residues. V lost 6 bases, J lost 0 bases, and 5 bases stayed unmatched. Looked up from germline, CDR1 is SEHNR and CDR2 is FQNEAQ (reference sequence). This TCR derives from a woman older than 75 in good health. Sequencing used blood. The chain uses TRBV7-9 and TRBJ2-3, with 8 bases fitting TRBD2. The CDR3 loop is CASRAGTSSTDTQYF. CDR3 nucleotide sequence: TGTGCCAGCAGAGCGGGGACTAGTAGCACAGATACGCAGTATTTT. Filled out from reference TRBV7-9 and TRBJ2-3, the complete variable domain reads DTGVSQNPRHKITKRGQNVTFRCDPISEHNRLYWYRQTLGQGPEFLTYFQNEAQLEKSRLLSDRFSAERPKGSFSTLEIQRTEQGDSAMYLCASRAGTSSTDTQYFGPGTRLTVL.